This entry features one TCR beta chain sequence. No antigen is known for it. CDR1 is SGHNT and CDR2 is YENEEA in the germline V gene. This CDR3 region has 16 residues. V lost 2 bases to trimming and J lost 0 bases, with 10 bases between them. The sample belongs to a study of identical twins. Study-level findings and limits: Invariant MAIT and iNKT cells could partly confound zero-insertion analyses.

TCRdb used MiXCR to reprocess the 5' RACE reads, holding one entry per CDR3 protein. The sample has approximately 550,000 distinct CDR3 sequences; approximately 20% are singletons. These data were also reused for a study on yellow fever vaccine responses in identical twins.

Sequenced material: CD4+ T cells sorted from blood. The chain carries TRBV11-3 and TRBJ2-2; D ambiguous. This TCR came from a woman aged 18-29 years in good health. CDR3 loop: CASSLSATSNTGELFF. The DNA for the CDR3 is TGTGCCAGCAGCTTATCCGCTACTTCGAACACCGGGGAGCTGTTTTTT.